This entry describes one T cell receptor beta chain. The data belong to a study of blood T cell repertoires in COVID-19. Profiled with immunoSEQ multiplex PCR; TCRdb holds only in-frame clones, not every one. The sample consists of some 150,000 clones, over 80% of them appearing once. The TCR was taken from a woman aged 55-69 years who had recovered from COVID-19. The sample taken for sequencing was peripheral blood.

CDR3 in amino acids: CASSPFRGTDTQYF. In DNA, the CDR3 is TGCGCCAGCAGCCCATTCAGGGGGACAGATACGCAGTATTTT. The chain recombines TRBV5-1 with TRBJ2-3; 7 bases are shared with TRBD1. This CDR3 region has 14 residues. The J segment lost 3 bases and the V segment lost 4 bases, leaving 5 bases of the junction unmatched. CDR1 SGHRS and CDR2 YFSETQ come from the germline V gene.